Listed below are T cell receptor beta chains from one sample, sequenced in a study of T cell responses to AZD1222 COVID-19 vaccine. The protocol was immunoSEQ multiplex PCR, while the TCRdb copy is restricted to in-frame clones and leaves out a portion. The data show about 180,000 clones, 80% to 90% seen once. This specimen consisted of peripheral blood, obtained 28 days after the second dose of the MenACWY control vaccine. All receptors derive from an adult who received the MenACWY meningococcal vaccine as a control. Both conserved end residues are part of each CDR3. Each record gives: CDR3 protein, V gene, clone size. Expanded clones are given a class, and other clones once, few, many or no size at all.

CDR3: CASWWREKGDTQYF; V: TRBV28; size: -
CDR3: CASSQDGGHNQPQHF; V: TRBV3-1/TRBV3-2; size: -
CDR3: CASRSYSNQPQHF; V: TRBV12-3/TRBV12-4; size: -
CDR3: CAWRVEGYTF; V: TRBV30; size: -
CDR3: CASSYALRGELFF; V: TRBV3-1/TRBV3-2; size: -
CDR3: CACAWVGETTDTQYF; V: TRBV30; size: -
CDR3: CAWSPGHSYNSPLHF; V: TRBV30; size: -
CDR3: CASSLQGADGYTF; V: TRBV5-4; size: -
CDR3: CASSADSNSSPLHF; V: TRBV9; size: -
CDR3: CASKLVTNTEAFF; V: TRBV19; size: -
CDR3: CASSQGGNQPQHF; V: TRBV3-1/TRBV3-2; size: -
CDR3: CASSMNNEQFF; V: TRBV28; size: -
CDR3: CASSRQGNTEAFF; V: TRBV6-5; size: -
CDR3: CASRLAGVQTGELFF; V: TRBV2; size: -
CDR3: CASSPRTGTAFF; V: TRBV28; size: -
CDR3: CASSQGSTEAFF; V: TRBV27; size: -
CDR3: CASSPGQNPPLYEQYF; V: TRBV5-4; size: -
CDR3: CSARSYNEQFF; V: TRBV20-1; size: -
CDR3: CATGSGTLNEQFF; V: TRBV10-3; size: -
CDR3: CASSPSKDNLYEQYF; V: TRBV4-2; size: -
CDR3: CASSLGRPGTYYGYTF; V: TRBV7-2; size: -
CDR3: CASSLRTAGNTIYF; V: TRBV6-5; size: -
CDR3: CASIRGGRNAQETQYF; V: TRBV28; size: once
CDR3: CASSSGYLSPMGYEKLFF; V: TRBV28; size: -
CDR3: CASSWGPDQPQHF; V: TRBV6-5; size: -
CDR3: CASSVEGLNTEAFF; V: TRBV9; size: -